The entry that follows covers one T cell receptor (beta chain) sequence. Original methodology: Estimation of nucleated cell counts relied on the amplification of reference gene primers. Clones were sequenced by immunoSEQ multiplex PCR, and TCRdb holds only the in-frame ones, with some missing. That table gives V, J and clone size, and the DNA gave D and trimming. The sample holds around 290,000 clones, 87% seen once. These data belong to a study of blood T cell repertoires in COVID-19. About the study: Samples representing acute and convalescent COVID-19 were sourced from the United States, Italy and Spain. T cells, B-cell-depleted T cells, or PBMCs supplied cDNA or gDNA.

Germline V gene sequence: CDR1 MNHEY, CDR2 SVGAGI. With 5 bases clipped from V and 6 bases from J, the junction kept 4 bases outside the gene matches. The CDR3 totals 14 residues. The sequencing sample was made of peripheral blood. This sequence joins TRBV6-5 and TRBJ1-4; TRBD1 aligns across 9 bases. The origin of this receptor is a woman between 50 and 59 years old who had recovered from COVID-19. CDR3 DNA: TGTGCCAGCAGTACAGGGGGCAGGGATGAAAAACTGTTTTTT. Its translation: CASSTGGRDEKLFF.